The T cell receptor (beta chain) described here comes from a study of a mutant IDH1 vaccine in newly diagnosed glioma. On the study more broadly: Investigators started vaccination 4-6 weeks after radiotherapy alone, or with temozolomide cycles. Most had both radiotherapy and temozolomide beforehand; others had only one.

V lost 5 bases and J 0 bases, leaving 15 bases between the germline ends. Germline V gene sequence: CDR1 SGHRS, CDR2 YFSETQ. The CDR3 has 16 residues. As for time point: week 47, end of study. A 20-mer mutant IDH1 peptide at 300 ug was injected subcutaneously with topical imiquimod. A remark on this clone: Its antigen is not known.

The study, taken as a whole, reports: Immune responses induced by the vaccine were seen in 93.3% of patients, spanning multiple MHC alleles.

Assay used: immunoSEQ multiplex PCR; TCRdb lists only in-frame clones, some missing. This sample has fewer than 85,000 clones, with roughly four fifths found just once. Specimen: PBMCs, collected from a glioma patient whose treatment included an IDH1 peptide vaccine. The clonotype was recovered from a man in his forties with glioma. V is TRBV5-1 and J is TRBJ2-1; D is perhaps TRBD1 (6 bases). CDR3: CASSPRQVVSYNEQFF. The CDR3 DNA is TGCGCCAGCAGTCCACGACAGGTAGTCTCCTACAATGAGCAGTTCTTC.